This TCR beta chain is from a study of control samples from healthy donors and cancer patients. CDR1 is MNHEY and CDR2 is SMNVEV in the germline V gene (reference sequence). With 4 bases removed from V and 0 bases from J, the gap between germline ends came to 10 bases. The CDR3 contains 15 residues. Profiled with immunoSEQ multiplex PCR; TCRdb holds only in-frame clones, not every one. Of about 130,000 clones listed, more than 85% are singletons. The sequenced material came from blood. The chain links TRBV27 to TRBJ1-5; D is unclear. This clonotype was sampled from a man younger than 35 in good health. Written as DNA, the CDR3 is TGTGCCAGCAGTTGGGAGGGCCATAGCAATCAGCCCCAGCATTTT. This encodes CASSWEGHSNQPQHF.